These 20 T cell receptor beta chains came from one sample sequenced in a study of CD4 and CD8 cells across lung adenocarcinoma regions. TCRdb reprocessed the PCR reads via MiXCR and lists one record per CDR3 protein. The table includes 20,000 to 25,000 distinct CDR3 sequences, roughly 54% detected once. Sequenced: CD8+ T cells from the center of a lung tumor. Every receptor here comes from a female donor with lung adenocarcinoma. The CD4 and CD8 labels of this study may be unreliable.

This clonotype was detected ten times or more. The CDR3, as DNA: TGCGCCAGCAGTGGGGAGAGCACAGATACGCAGTATTTT. Its translation is CASSGESTDTQYF. The chain recombines TRBV10-1 with TRBJ2-3; D possibly corresponds to TRBD2 (5 bases). V lost 4 bases, J lost 0 bases, and 5 bases lay in between. Germline V gives CDR1 WNHNN, CDR2 SYGVQD (reference sequence). The CDR3 loop spans 13 amino acids.

The CDR3 DNA reads as TGTGCCAGCAGTGTACTCCACAATGAGCAGTTCTTC. The encoded protein is CASSVLHNEQFF. This chain connects TRBV25-1 to TRBJ2-1; D unclear. Trimming stripped 4 bases from V and 5 bases from J, with 6 bases between. Germline V gene sequence: CDR1 MGHDK, CDR2 SYGVNS. There are 12 residues in the CDR3.

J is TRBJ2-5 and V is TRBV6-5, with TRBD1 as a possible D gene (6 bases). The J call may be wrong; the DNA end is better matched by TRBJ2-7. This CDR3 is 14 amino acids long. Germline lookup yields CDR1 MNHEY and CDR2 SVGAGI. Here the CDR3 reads CASSYQTGHYEQYF. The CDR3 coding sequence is TGTGCCAGCAGTTACCAGACAGGACACTACGAGCAGTACTTC.

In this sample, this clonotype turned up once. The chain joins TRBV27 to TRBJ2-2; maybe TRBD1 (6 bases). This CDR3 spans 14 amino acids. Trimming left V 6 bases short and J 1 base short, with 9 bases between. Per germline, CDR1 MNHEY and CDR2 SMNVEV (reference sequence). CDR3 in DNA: TGTGCCAGCAGCCGGACAGTGAACACCGGGGAGCTGTTTTTT. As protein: CASSRTVNTGELFF.

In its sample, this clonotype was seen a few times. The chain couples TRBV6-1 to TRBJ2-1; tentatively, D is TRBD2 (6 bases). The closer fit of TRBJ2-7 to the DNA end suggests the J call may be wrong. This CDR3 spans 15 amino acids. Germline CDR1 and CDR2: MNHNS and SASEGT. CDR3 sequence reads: CASSEGAGWTYEQYF. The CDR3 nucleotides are TGTGCCAGCAGTGAAGGGGCGGGGTGGACCTACGAGCAGTACTTC.

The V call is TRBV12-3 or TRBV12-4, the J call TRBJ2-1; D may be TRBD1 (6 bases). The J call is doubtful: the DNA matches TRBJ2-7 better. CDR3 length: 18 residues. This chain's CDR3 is CASSAPGPGVRNTDTQYF. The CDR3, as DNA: TGTGCCAGCAGTGCCCCGGGGCCAGGGGTTCGGAACACAGATACGCAGTACTTC.

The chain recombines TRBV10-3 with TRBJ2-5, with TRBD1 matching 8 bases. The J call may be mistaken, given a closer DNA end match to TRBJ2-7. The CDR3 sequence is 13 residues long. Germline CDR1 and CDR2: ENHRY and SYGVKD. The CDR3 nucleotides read TGTGCCATCAGTATGGACAGGGCTAACGAGCAGTACTTC. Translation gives CAISMDRANEQYF.

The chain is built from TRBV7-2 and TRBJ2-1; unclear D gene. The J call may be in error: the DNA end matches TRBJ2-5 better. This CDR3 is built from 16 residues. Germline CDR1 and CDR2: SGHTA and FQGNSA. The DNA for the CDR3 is TGTGCCAGCAGCTTAGGGCCCTCGGGCGGCCAAGAGACCCAGTACTTC. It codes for CASSLGPSGGQETQYF.

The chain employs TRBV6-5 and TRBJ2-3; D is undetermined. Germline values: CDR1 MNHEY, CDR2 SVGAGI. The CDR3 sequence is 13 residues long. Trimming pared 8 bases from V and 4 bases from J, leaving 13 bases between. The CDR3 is CASVSGASDTQYF. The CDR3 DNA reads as TGTGCCAGCGTTTCCGGTGCCTCAGATACGCAGTATTTT.

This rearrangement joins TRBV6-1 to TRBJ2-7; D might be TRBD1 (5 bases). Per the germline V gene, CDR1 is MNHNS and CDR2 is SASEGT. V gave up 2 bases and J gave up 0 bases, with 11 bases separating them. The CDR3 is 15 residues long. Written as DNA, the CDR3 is TGTGCCAGCAGTGAACTCCCAGGGAACTCCTACGAGCAGTACTTC. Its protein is CASSELPGNSYEQYF.

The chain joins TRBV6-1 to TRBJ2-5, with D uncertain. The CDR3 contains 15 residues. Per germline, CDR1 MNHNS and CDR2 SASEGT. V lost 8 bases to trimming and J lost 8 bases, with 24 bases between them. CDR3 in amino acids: CASGGSSRNQNTQYF. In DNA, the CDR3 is TGTGCCAGCGGTGGCAGTAGCCGTAACCAAAACACCCAGTACTTC.

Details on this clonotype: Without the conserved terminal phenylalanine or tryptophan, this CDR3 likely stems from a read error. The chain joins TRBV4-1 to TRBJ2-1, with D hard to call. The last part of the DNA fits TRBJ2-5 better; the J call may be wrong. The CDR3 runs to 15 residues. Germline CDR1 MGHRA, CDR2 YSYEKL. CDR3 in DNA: TGCGCCAGCAGCCAAGATCATCCTAGTTTTGGGACCCAGTACTCC. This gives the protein CASSQDHPSFGTQYS.

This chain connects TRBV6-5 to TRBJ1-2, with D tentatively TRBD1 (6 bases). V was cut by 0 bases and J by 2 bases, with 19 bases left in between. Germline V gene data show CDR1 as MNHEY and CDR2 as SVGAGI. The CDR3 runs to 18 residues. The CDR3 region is CASSYSWLRGRNNYGYTF. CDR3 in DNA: TGTGCCAGCAGTTACTCGTGGCTCCGGGGGCGGAACAACTATGGCTACACCTTC.

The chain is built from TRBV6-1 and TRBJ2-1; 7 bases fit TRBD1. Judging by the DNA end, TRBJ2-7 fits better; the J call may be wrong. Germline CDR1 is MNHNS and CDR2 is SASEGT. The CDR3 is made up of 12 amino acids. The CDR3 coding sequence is TGTGCCAGCAGGACAGGGTCTCGGGAGCAGTACTTC. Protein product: CASRTGSREQYF.

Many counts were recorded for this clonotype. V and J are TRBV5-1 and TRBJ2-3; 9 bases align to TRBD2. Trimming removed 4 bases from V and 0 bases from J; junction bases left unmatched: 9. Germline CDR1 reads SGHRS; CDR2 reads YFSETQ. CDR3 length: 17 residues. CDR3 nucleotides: TGCGCCAGCAGCGGGGCGAGCGGGAGGACTAGCACAGATACGCAGTATTTT. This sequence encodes CASSGASGRTSTDTQYF.

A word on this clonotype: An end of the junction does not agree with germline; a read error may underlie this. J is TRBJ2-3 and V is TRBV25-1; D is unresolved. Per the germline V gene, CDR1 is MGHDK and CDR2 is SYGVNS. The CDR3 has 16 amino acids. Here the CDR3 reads CASSESAASSPDTQYF. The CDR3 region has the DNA TGTGCCAGCAGTGAATCTGCCGCCTCGAGCCCAGATACGCAGTACTTT. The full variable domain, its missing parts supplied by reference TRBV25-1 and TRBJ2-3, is EADIYQTPRYLVIGTGKKITLECSQTMGHDKMYWYQQDPGMELHLIHYSYGVNSTEKGDLSSESTVSRIRTEHFPLTLESARPSHTSQYLCASSESAASSPDTQYFGPGTRLTVL.

In DNA form, the CDR3 reads TGTGCCAGCACTCTCCGGGACAGGGAGTATTCACCCCTCCACTTT. As protein: CASTLRDREYSPLHF. V usage is TRBV6-1 and J usage is TRBJ1-6; TRBD1 aligns across 9 bases. Germline V gene data show CDR1 as MNHNS and CDR2 as SASEGT. This CDR3 has 15 amino acids. J lost 8 bases, V lost 7 bases, and 9 bases had no gene match.

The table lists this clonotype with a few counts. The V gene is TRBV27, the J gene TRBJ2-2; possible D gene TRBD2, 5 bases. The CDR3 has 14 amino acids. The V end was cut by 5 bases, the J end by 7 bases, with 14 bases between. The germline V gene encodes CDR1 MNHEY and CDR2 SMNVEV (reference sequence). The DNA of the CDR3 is TGTGCCAGCAGTGTCCGAGGGTCCGACGGGGAGCTGTTTTTT. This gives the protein CASSVRGSDGELFF.

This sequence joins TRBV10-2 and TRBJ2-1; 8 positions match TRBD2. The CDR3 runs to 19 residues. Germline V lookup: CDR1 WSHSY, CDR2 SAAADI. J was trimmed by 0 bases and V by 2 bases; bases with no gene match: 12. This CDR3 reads CASSEPPGSGSPSYNEQFF. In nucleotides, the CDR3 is TGCGCCAGCAGTGAGCCTCCGGGGAGCGGGAGCCCCTCCTACAATGAGCAGTTCTTC.

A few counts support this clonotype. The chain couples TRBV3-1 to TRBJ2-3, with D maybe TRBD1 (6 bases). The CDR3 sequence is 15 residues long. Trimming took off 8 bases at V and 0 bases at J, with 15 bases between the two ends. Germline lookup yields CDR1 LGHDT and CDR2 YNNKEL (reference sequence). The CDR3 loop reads CASASRGKSTDTQYF. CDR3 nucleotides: TGTGCCAGCGCCTCAAGGGGGAAGAGCACAGATACGCAGTATTTT.